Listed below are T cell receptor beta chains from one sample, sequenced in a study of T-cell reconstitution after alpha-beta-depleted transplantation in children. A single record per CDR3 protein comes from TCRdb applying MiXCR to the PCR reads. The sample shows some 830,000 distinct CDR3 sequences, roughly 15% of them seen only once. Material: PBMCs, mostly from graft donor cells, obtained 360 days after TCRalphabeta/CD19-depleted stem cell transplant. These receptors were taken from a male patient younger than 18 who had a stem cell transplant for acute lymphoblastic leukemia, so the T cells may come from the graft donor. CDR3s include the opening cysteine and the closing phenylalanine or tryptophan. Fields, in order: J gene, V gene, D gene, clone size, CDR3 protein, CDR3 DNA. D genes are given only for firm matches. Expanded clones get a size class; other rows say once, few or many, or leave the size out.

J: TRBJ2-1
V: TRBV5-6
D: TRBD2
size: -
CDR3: CASSLAWREGRSEQFF
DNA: TGTGCCAGCAGCTTGGCGTGGCGGGAGGGCCGGAGTGAGCAGTTCTTC

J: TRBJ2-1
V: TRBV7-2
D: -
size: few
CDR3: CASSSYGYGQFF
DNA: TGTGCCAGCAGCTCCTACGGTTACGGGCAGTTCTTC

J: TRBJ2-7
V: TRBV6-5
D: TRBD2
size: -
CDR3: CASSLSAGLAGQYF
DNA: TGTGCCAGCAGCTTATCTGCCGGACTAGCGGGCCAGTACTTC

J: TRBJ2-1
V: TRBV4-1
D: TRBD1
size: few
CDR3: CASSQPRGTGDTGEQFF
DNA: TGCGCCAGCAGCCAACCCCGGGGGACAGGTGATACAGGTGAGCAGTTCTTC

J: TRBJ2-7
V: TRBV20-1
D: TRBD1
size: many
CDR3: CSARDPLATGVRDF
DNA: TGCAGTGCTAGAGATCCCCTCGCGACAGGGGTACGCGACTTC

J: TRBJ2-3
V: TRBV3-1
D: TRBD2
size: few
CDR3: CASSQDKSGKSLYF
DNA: TGTGCCAGCAGCCAAGACAAAAGCGGGAAGAGCTTGTATTTT

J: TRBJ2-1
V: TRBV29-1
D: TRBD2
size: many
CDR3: CSVDGLAGVVYEQFF
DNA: TGCAGCGTTGACGGACTAGCGGGAGTTGTCTATGAGCAGTTCTTC

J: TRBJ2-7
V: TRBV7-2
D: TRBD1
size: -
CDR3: CASSPSHRGQYF
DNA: TGTGCCAGCAGCCCCTCCCACAGGGGTCAGTACTTC

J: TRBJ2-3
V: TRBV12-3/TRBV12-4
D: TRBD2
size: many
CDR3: CASSPLASTDTQYF
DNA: TGTGCCAGCAGCCCACTAGCGTCCACAGATACGCAGTATTTT

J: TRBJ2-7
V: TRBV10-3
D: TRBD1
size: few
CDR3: CAISLTGTGGDEQYF
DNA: TGTGCCATCAGCCTCACCGGGACAGGGGGGGACGAGCAGTACTTC

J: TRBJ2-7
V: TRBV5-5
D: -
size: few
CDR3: CASSFIGEPFGNEQYF
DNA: TGTGCCAGTAGCTTTATAGGGGAGCCCTTCGGGAACGAGCAGTACTTC

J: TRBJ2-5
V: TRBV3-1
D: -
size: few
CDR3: CASSPGQPGGETQYF
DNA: TGTGCCAGCAGCCCCGGACAGCCTGGAGGGGAGACCCAGTACTTC

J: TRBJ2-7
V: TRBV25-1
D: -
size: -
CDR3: CASSELWDKAPYEQYF
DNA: TGTGCCAGCAGTGAATTATGGGACAAGGCTCCCTACGAGCAGTACTTC

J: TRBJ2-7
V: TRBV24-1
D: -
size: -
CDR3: CALAASYEQYF
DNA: TGTGCCTTGGCGGCCTCCTACGAGCAGTACTTC

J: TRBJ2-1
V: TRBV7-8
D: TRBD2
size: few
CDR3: CASSVSWTSALGEQFF
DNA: TGTGCCAGCAGCGTATCTTGGACTAGCGCTTTAGGTGAGCAGTTCTTC

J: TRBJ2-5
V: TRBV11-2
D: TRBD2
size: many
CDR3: CASSHIRGRLAGVKTQYF
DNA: TGTGCCAGCAGCCACATCAGGGGAAGACTAGCGGGAGTAAAGACCCAGTACTTC

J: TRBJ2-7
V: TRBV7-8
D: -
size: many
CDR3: CASSARYEQYF
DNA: TGTGCCAGCAGCGCCCGCTACGAGCAGTACTTC

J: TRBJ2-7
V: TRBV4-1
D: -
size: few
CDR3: CASSQDRLLIYEQYF
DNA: TGCGCCAGCAGCCAAGATAGACTTCTCATCTACGAGCAGTACTTC

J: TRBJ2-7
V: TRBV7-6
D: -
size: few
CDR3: CASSRRGTWGSCYEQYF
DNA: TGTGCCAGCAGCCGGCGGGGAACGTGGGGATCCTGCTACGAGCAGTACTTC

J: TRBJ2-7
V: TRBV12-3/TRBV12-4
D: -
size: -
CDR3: CASSPNGQYEQYF
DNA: TGTGCCAGCAGCCCCAATGGTCAGTACGAGCAGTACTTC

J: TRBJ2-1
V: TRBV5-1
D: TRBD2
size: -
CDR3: CASSLPGLAGESEQFF
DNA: TGCGCCAGCAGCTTGCCGGGACTAGCGGGAGAGAGTGAGCAGTTCTTC

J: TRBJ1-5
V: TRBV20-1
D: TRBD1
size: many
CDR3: CSATTGAQPQHF
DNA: TGCAGTGCAACGACAGGGGCCCAGCCCCAGCATTTT

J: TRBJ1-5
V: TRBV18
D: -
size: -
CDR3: CASSSKQGRVNQPQHF
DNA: TGTGCCAGCTCGTCTAAACAGGGAAGGGTCAATCAGCCCCAGCATTTT

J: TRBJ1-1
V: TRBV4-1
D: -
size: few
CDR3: CASSQDHEDLDTEAFF
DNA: TGCGCCAGCAGCCAAGATCATGAGGATCTAGACACTGAAGCTTTCTTT

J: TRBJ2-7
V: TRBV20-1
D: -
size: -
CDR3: CSASQRGGTYEQYF
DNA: TGCAGTGCTAGTCAGAGGGGGGGAACCTACGAGCAGTACTTC

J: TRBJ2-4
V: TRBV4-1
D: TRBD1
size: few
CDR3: CASSQGQGWGRDKNIQYF
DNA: TGCGCCAGCAGCCAAGGACAGGGATGGGGCCGGGACAAAAACATTCAGTACTTC

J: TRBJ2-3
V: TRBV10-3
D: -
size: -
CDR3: CAISDGGADTQYF
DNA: TGTGCCATCAGTGACGGGGGTGCAGATACGCAGTATTTT

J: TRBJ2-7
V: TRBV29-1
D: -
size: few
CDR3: CSVETEQPYEQYF
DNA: TGCAGCGTTGAGACCGAGCAGCCCTACGAGCAGTACTTC

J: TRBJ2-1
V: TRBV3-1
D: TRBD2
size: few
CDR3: CASSHGGLAGGPWNEQFF
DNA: TGTGCCAGCAGCCACGGGGGTCTAGCGGGAGGGCCTTGGAATGAGCAGTTCTTC

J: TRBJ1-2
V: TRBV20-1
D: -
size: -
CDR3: CSAGGRFDYGYTF
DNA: TGCAGTGCGGGAGGGAGGTTCGACTATGGCTACACCTTC

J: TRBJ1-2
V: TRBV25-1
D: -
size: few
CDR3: CASSGAGRRSNYGYTF
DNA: TGTGCCAGCAGTGGGGCAGGCCGTCGGTCTAACTATGGCTACACCTTC

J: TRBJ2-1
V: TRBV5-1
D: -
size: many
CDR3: CASSLEPSGTYNEQFF
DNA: TGCGCCAGCAGCTTGGAACCGAGCGGCACCTACAATGAGCAGTTCTTC

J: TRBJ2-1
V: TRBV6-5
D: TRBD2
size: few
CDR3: CASSHLGLEFNEQFF
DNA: TGTGCCAGCAGTCACCTCGGACTAGAGTTCAATGAGCAGTTCTTC